This T cell receptor beta chain appears in the sequencing data of a study of blood T cell repertoires in COVID-19. Overall study: From T cells, B-cell-depleted T cells, or PBMCs came the material, which was cDNA or gDNA.

Clones were sequenced by immunoSEQ multiplex PCR, and TCRdb holds only the in-frame ones, with some missing. The top ten clones hold under 2% of a sample with a few hundred thousand clones, about 83% of them seen once. The CDR3 covers 12 residues. Germline values: CDR1 SNHLY, CDR2 FYNNEI. V trimming: 6 bases; J trimming: 2 bases; junction bases outside the gene matches: 1. The J gene is TRBJ2-7, the V gene TRBV2; 7 bases line up with TRBD2. The source of this sequence is a woman in her forties or fifties with acute or convalescent COVID-19. Sequencing was done on a sample of peripheral blood. In DNA, the CDR3 is TGTGCCAGCAGGGGAGGGGCCTACGAGCAGTACTTC. This encodes CASRGGAYEQYF. Variable domain in full (rest from reference TRBV2 and TRBJ2-7): EPEVTQTPSHQVTQMGQEVILRCVPISNHLYFYWYRQILGQKVEFLVSFYNNEISEKSEIFDDQFSVERPDGSNFTLKIRSTKLEDSAMYFCASRGGAYEQYFGPGTRLTVT.